The 24 T cell receptor beta chains below were found in one sample sequenced in a study of spatial heterogeneity in lung cancer. Their antigens are not known. TCRdb reanalysed the 5' RACE reads using MiXCR and keeps one entry per CDR3 protein. This sample yields around 5,100 distinct CDR3 sequences, of which 4.8% are seen a single time; about a quarter belongs to the top ten. Documented time point: sample taken at primary tumor resection. Whole-study results and caveats: For expanded intratumoral alpha and beta TCRs, counts tracked tumor mutation counts.

The source material was lung tumor tissue, sampled at surgery. The source is a male donor with early-stage non-small cell lung cancer.

This clonotype has at least ten counts. This beta chain represents an off-target read in a library built for alpha chains; its size is of limited meaning. The chain uses TRBV6-2 or TRBV6-3 and TRBJ1-1, with D maybe TRBD1 (5 bases). V lost 0 bases, J lost 5 bases, and 10 bases lay in between. This CDR3 is built from 14 residues. Germline V lookup: CDR1 MNHEY, CDR2 SVGEGT. This CDR3 reads CASSYSGPRTEAFF. The DNA for the CDR3 is TGTGCCAGCAGTTACTCGGGACCGAGGACTGAAGCTTTCTTT.

This clonotype was observed many times. Germline is not matched at one junction end, which may reflect a read error. A library prepared for alpha chains yielded this beta chain as an off-target read; its size is of little meaning. The chain employs TRBV7-7 and TRBJ2-2; 7 nucleotides line up with TRBD2. The CDR3 is 16 amino acids. Germline CDR1 SSHAT, CDR2 FNYEAQ (reference sequence). CDR3 bases: TGTGCTAGCAGCCCGTCCGGGACTATTAACACCGGGGAGCTGTTTTTT. Amino acids: CASSPSGTINTGELFF.

This clonotype occurred many times. Since it is a stray read in a library aimed at alpha chains, this beta chain has a size that is not meaningful. The DNA of the CDR3 is TGTGCCAGCAGCCCCAGGCGGGCTGAAGCTTTCTTT. This gives the protein CASSPRRAEAFF. The chain uses TRBV7-2 and TRBJ1-1, with D hard to call. Germline V gives CDR1 SGHTA, CDR2 FQGNSA. The CDR3 has 12 residues. V was pared by 5 bases and J by 6 bases, with 10 bases between. The variable domain in full, with the rest retrieved from reference TRBV7-2 and TRBJ1-1, is GAGVSQSPSNKVTEKGKDVELRCDPISGHTALYWYRQSLGQGLEFLIYFQGNSAPDKSGLPSDRFSAERTGGSVSTLTIQRTQQEDSAVYLCASSPRRAEAFFGQGTRLTVV.

This clonotype is labeled medium-sized (0.01 to 0.1%). In a library made to pick up alpha chains, this beta chain is a stray read with a size that means little. The genes are TRBV20-1 and TRBJ1-5, with D possibly matching TRBD1 (5 bases). The CDR3 extends over 15 amino acids. Trimming shortened V by 3 bases and J by 0 bases, and 12 bases separated the two germline ends. CDR1 is DFQATT, CDR2 SNEGSKA, per germline (reference sequence). CDR3 loop: CSARPTENSNQPQHF. The CDR3 nucleotides read TGCAGTGCTAGGCCGACAGAGAATAGCAATCAGCCCCAGCATTTT.

This clonotype appeared many times. Since it is a stray read in a library aimed at alpha chains, this beta chain has a size that is not meaningful. The chain carries TRBV19 and TRBJ2-2; perhaps TRBD1 as D (6 bases). From germline, CDR1 is LNHDA and CDR2 SQIVND (reference sequence). Deletions cut 6 bases from V and 1 base from J, with 6 bases between. The CDR3 length is 13 residues. The chain's CDR3 is CASRQGNTGELFF. CDR3 sequence (DNA): TGTGCCAGTAGACAGGGGAACACCGGGGAGCTGTTTTTT.

In this sample, this clonotype turned up many times. Since it is a stray read in a library aimed at alpha chains, this beta chain has a size that is not meaningful. The chain is built from TRBV5-1 and TRBJ2-3; D might be TRBD2 (6 bases). Germline V gene lookup returns CDR1 SGHRS and CDR2 YFSETQ. The germline V and J ends were trimmed by 0 bases and 3 bases, with 11 bases remaining between them. This CDR3 comprises 15 residues. The CDR3 loop is CASSLDAGRTDTQYF. CDR3 nucleotide sequence: TGCGCCAGCAGCTTGGACGCGGGAAGGACAGATACGCAGTATTTT.

This clonotype was seen repeatedly, ten times or more. Because this beta chain is a stray read in a library intended to capture alpha chains, its abundance should not be given much weight. This chain uses TRBV7-9 with TRBJ2-3, with unresolved D. The V gene lost 5 bases and the J gene lost 3 bases, with 9 bases spanning the gap. CDR3 length equals 13 residues. From germline, CDR1 is SEHNR and CDR2 FQNEAQ (reference sequence). CDR3 loop: CASSVYRTDTQYF. Written as DNA, the CDR3 is TGTGCCAGCAGCGTTTACCGTACAGATACGCAGTATTTT.

By frequency in the sample, this clonotype is medium-sized. This beta chain came through as a stray read in a library set up for alpha chains, and its size says little. This rearrangement joins TRBV6-5 to TRBJ2-1; the D is unclear. The CDR3 is 11 residues long. Looked up from germline, CDR1 is MNHEY and CDR2 is SVGAGI. V lost 4 bases, J lost 8 bases, and 6 bases lay in between. CDR3 sequence: CASSFLHEQFF. CDR3 sequence (DNA): TGTGCCAGCAGTTTCTTACATGAGCAGTTCTTC.

This clonotype was seen many times. Because this beta chain is a stray read in a library intended to capture alpha chains, its abundance should not be given much weight. The chain couples TRBV20-1 to TRBJ1-1, with a tentative D call TRBD1 (6 bases). Germline values: CDR1 DFQATT, CDR2 SNEGSKA (reference sequence). V lost 3 bases and J lost 11, with 25 bases in between. This CDR3 comprises 15 residues. The CDR3: CSARRAGHREEEAFF. The CDR3 region has the DNA TGCAGTGCTAGGCGGGCCGGACACAGGGAGGAGGAGGCTTTCTTT.

Worth noting for this clonotype: Being off target in a library aimed at alpha chains, this beta chain has a size of little meaning. This chain connects TRBV1 to TRBJ2-2; the listed D gene, TRBD2, was not tested against the DNA. TRBV1 is recorded as a pseudogene. There are 20 residues in the CDR3. The CDR3 DNA is TGCACCAGCAGCCAGGGGCAACCAGGACTAGCGGGAGAGGGACCCGGGGAGCTGTTTTTT. Protein: CTSSQGQPGLAGEGPGELFF.

This clonotype was observed a handful of times. This beta chain appears as a stray read in a library generated for alpha chains; its size is not informative. The chain combines TRBV27 with TRBJ2-4; the D gene is possibly TRBD2 (6 bases). Germline-derived CDR1 and CDR2 are MNHEY and SMNVEV (reference sequence). V dropped 8 bases and J dropped 3 bases, with 14 bases sitting between them. The CDR3 totals 14 residues. The CDR3 nucleotides read TGTGCCAGCCTGGGGGGTTTGGGCAAAAACATTCAGTACTTC. This gives the protein CASLGGLGKNIQYF.

This clonotype is labeled as medium-sized. This beta chain was picked up by a library intended for alpha chains and is off target, so its count carries little meaning. The chain joins TRBV6-2 or TRBV6-3 to TRBJ2-1, with unresolved D. Trimming took off 4 bases at V and 2 bases at J, with 3 bases between the two ends. This CDR3 is built from 12 residues. The germline V gene encodes CDR1 MNHEY and CDR2 SVGEGT. CDR3 region: CASSWTYNEQFF. The CDR3 DNA follows: TGTGCCAGCAGTTGGACCTACAATGAGCAGTTCTTC.

This clonotype was picked up a small number of times. With the library built for alpha chains, this beta chain is off target and its frequency is not meaningful. This chain joins TRBV14 and TRBJ2-3, with D perhaps being TRBD1 or TRBD2 (5 bases each). The CDR3 is made up of 16 amino acids. Germline CDR1 is SGHDN and CDR2 is FVKESK. The ends were cut back, 0 bases at V and 1 base at J, with 11 bases in the middle. CDR3 DNA: TGTGCCAGCAGCCAAGATTGGGACCCGGGCACAGATACGCAGTATTTT. Amino acids: CASSQDWDPGTDTQYF. The complete variable domain, with remaining parts taken from reference TRBV14 and TRBJ2-3, reads EAGVTQFPSHSVIEKGQTVTLRCDPISGHDNLYWYRRVMGKEIKFLLHFVKESKQDESGMPNNRFLAERTGGTYSTLKVQPAELEDSGVYFCASSQDWDPGTDTQYFGPGTRLTVL.

This clonotype was counted many times. The library was built for alpha chains, so this beta chain is an off-target read and its size means little. The rearrangement links TRBV29-1 to TRBJ2-1, with TRBD2 identical over 12 bases. Per the germline V gene, CDR1 is SQVTM and CDR2 is ANQGSEA. After removal of 4 bases from V and 3 bases from J, the junction contained 7 bases not matched to a gene. The CDR3 loop spans 16 amino acids. The chain's CDR3 is CSVGGLAGGIYNEQFF. CDR3 sequence (DNA): TGCAGCGTTGGAGGGCTAGCGGGGGGGATCTACAATGAGCAGTTCTTC.

This clonotype is large by share. This beta chain represents an off-target read in a library built for alpha chains; its size is of limited meaning. The genes are TRBV4-2 and TRBJ1-1; a weak D match, TRBD1 (6 bases). The CDR3 contains 15 residues. V dropped 6 bases and J dropped 0 bases, with 14 bases sitting between them. Germline assignment: CDR1 LGHNA and CDR2 YNFKEQ. The CDR3 DNA sequence: TGTGCCAGCAGAACAGGGTTAACGGTGAACACTGAAGCTTTCTTT. This encodes CASRTGLTVNTEAFF.

By sample share, this clonotype is medium-sized. The library was built for alpha chains, so this beta chain is an off-target read and its size means little. This chain joins TRBV5-4 and TRBJ2-5; the D gene is possibly TRBD1 (5 bases). The ends were cut back, 0 bases at V and 2 bases at J, with 11 bases in the middle. CDR1 is SGHNT and CDR2 is YYREEE in the germline V gene (reference sequence). The length of the CDR3 is 15 residues. CDR3 nucleotides: TGTGCCAGCAGCTTGGCCTCGGCAGGGCAAGAGACCCAGTACTTC. Translating gives CASSLASAGQETQYF.

This clonotype counts as medium-sized. Because the library targeted alpha chains, this beta chain is an off-target read whose size means little. The chain uses TRBV5-6 and TRBJ1-1, with a possible D match to TRBD1 (5 bases). Trimming left V 6 bases short and J 5 bases short, with 20 bases between. In germline, CDR1 is SGHDT, CDR2 YYEEEE. The CDR3 is made up of 15 amino acids. The CDR3 is CASNRWDRTLTEAFF. The DNA of the CDR3 is TGTGCCAGCAACCGTTGGGACCGCACCCTGACTGAAGCTTTCTTT. The full variable domain, rest sourced from reference TRBV5-6 and TRBJ1-1, is DAGVTQSPTHLIKTRGQQVTLRCSPKSGHDTVSWYQQALGQGPQFIFQYYEEEERQRGNFPDRFSGHQFPNYSSELNVNALLLGDSALYLCASNRWDRTLTEAFFGQGTRLTVV.

Note on this clonotype: The size of this beta chain means little, since it is a stray read in a library made for alpha chains. The chain links TRBV12-3 or TRBV12-4 to TRBJ2-7, with TRBD2 identical over 9 bases. V shed 3 bases, J shed 3 bases, and the junction held 3 bases outside the gene matches. CDR3 size: 14 residues. CDR3: CASSLAGGRYEQYF. CDR3 nucleotide sequence: TGTGCCAGCAGTTTGGCGGGGGGGCGCTACGAGCAGTACTTC.

This clonotype was recorded many times. Because the library targeted alpha chains, this beta chain is an off-target read whose size means little. The chain links TRBV12-3 or TRBV12-4 to TRBJ1-3, with 8 bases fitting TRBD1. The V gene end was trimmed by 7 bases and the J gene end by 3 bases; junction bases not matched to a gene: 5. The CDR3 has 14 amino acids. CDR3 residues: CASKQGADGNTIYF. The CDR3 DNA sequence: TGTGCCAGCAAGCAGGGGGCGGATGGAAACACCATATATTTT.

This clonotype was counted many times. Within a library made for alpha chains, this beta chain is off target, and its count is uninformative. The chain carries TRBV20-1 and TRBJ2-2; a possible D gene is TRBD2 (6 bases). In germline, CDR1 is DFQATT, CDR2 SNEGSKA (reference sequence). The ends were cut back, 2 bases at V and 5 bases at J, with 9 bases in the middle. The CDR3 runs 13 residues. The CDR3 region has the DNA TGCAGTGCTAGAATTAGCGGTACCGGGGAGCTGTTTTTT. Translating gives CSARISGTGELFF.

This clonotype was seen repeatedly, ten times or more. As an off-target read in a library built for alpha chains, this beta chain has a frequency of little significance. The genes are TRBV11-1 and TRBJ2-1, with D maybe TRBD1 (5 bases). There are 15 residues in the CDR3. Germline V gene lookup returns CDR1 SGHAT and CDR2 FQDESV (reference sequence). V lost 5 bases, J lost 6 bases, and 17 bases lay in between. The CDR3 DNA reads TGTGCCAGCAGCCTCCCTCAGGGTTTTCCCAATGAGCAGTTCTTC. Its protein is CASSLPQGFPNEQFF.

By proportion, this clonotype is medium-sized. Found in a library prepared for alpha chains, this beta chain is an off-target read, and its abundance has little meaning. The chain uses TRBV2 and TRBJ1-5; D is uncertain. V dropped 6 bases and J dropped 5 bases, with 17 bases sitting between them. The CDR3 runs 15 residues. Germline assignment: CDR1 SNHLY and CDR2 FYNNEI. CDR3 DNA: TGTGCCAGCAGCCTTCTGGCGGCGCGAGATCAGCCCCAGCATTTT. It yields the protein CASSLLAARDQPQHF.

Judged by abundance, this clonotype is medium-sized. Since it is a stray read in a library aimed at alpha chains, this beta chain has a size that is not meaningful. The gene calls are TRBV4-3 and TRBJ1-2; no reliable D call. Germline assignment: CDR1 LGHNA and CDR2 YSLEER. The CDR3 totals 15 residues. The V gene lost 1 base and the J gene lost 0 bases, with 9 bases spanning the gap. DNA for the CDR3: TGCGCCAGCAGCCAAGTCGGAAACCCTAACTATGGCTACACCTTC. Amino acid sequence: CASSQVGNPNYGYTF.

This clonotype came up many times. Within a library made for alpha chains, this beta chain is off target, and its count is uninformative. This chain links TRBV20-1 with TRBJ2-5; 8 nucleotides agree with TRBD1. CDR1 is DFQATT and CDR2 is SNEGSKA in the germline V gene (reference sequence). The J segment lost 5 bases and the V segment lost 7 bases, leaving 6 bases of the junction unmatched. This CDR3 has 12 residues. The CDR3 sequence: CSVSRTGETQYF. As DNA, the CDR3 is TGCAGTGTCAGCAGGACAGGGGAGACCCAGTACTTC.